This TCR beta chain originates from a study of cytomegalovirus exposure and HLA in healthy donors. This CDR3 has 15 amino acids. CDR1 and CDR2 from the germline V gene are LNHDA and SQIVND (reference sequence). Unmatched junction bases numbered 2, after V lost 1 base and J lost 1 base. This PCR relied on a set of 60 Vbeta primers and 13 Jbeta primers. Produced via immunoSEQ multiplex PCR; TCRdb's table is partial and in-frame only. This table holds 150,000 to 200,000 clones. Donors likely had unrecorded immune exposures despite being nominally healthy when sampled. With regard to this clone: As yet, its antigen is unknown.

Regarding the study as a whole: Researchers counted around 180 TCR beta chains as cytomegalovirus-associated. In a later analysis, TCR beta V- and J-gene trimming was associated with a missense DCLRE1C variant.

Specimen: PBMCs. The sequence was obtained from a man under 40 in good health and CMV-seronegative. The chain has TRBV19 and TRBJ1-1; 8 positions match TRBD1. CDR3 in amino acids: CASSIGRGPNTEAFF. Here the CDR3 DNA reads TGTGCCAGTAGTATAGGCAGGGGGCCGAACACTGAAGCTTTCTTT.